This entry features one T cell receptor beta chain sequence. Its antigen is unknown. No quality values exist for individual bases; no much larger clone is one base distant. This entry belongs to a study of patients and donors after allogeneic stem cell transplantation (dated by TCRdb to 2018 to 2020). Including cysteine and phenylalanine, the CDR3 has 17 amino acids. Left in the record is the CDR3 DNA by itself, 51 bases read in frame from the first base. CDR1 and CDR2 (DFQATT, SNEGSKA) derive from the germline V gene (reference sequence). The V end gives up 3 bases and the J end 4 bases, leaving 10 bases in the junction not matched to a gene. Library method: RT-PCR. The data were produced on a NextSeq 550. The public reads were reprocessed in TCRdb via fastp at Q25 and MiXCR, keeping in-frame beta chains. Each entry merges the rows of one CDR3 protein and shows their most common DNA and genes. A total of over 400,000 distinct CDR3 sequences appear in this sample, 16% of them only once. The top ten clonotypes cover 7% to 7.5% of the sample.

The chain is encoded by TRBV20-1 joined to TRBJ1-5; 12 bases in between match TRBD1. This TCR was recovered from a human donor who was either an allogeneic HSCT recipient or a stem cell or donor lymphocyte infusion donor (not recorded which). It is not recorded whose cells these are; they may come from a transplant donor. Source material: blood, either unsorted or a sorted T cell fraction (not recorded which). The CDR3 protein is CSASPGTGGASNQPQHF. The DNA is TGCAGTGCTAGCCCCGGGACAGGGGGCGCGAGTAATCAGCCCCAGCATTTT.